This T cell receptor beta chain was observed in a study of post-analysis software for immune sequencing data. cDNA libraries of TCR beta carried unique molecular identifiers. Each CDR3 protein is one row after TCRdb ran MiXCR on the PCR reads. The sample has about 770,000 distinct CDR3 sequences; roughly 50% are singletons. The sequence derives from a girl aged 5-17 years with multiple sclerosis. What was sequenced was blood.

CDR3 loop: CATSDTGYNEQFF. The CDR3 bases are TGTGCCACCAGTGATACCGGCTACAATGAGCAGTTCTTC. V usage is TRBV24-1 and J usage is TRBJ2-1, with D unclear. In germline, CDR1 is KGHDR, CDR2 SFDVKD. CDR3 length: 13 residues. Trimming shortened V by 3 bases and J by 3 bases, and 5 bases separated the two germline ends.